A selection of T cell receptor beta chains follows, all from one sample in a study of OX40 agonist ivuxolimab in advanced cancers. TCRdb keeps only in-frame clones here, not all; method: immunoSEQ multiplex PCR. Of some 68,000 clones in the sample, 86% were seen once. Source: CD4+ or CD8+ T cells sorted from blood, taken in a trial of the OX40 agonist ivuxolimab. Every receptor here comes from an adult with an advanced solid tumor such as melanoma, head and neck, liver or kidney cancer. Each CDR3 is given with its conserved first and last residue. Fields, in order: D gene, J gene, clone size, V gene, CDR3 protein, CDR3 DNA. A D gene is named only where the DNA matches it firmly. Clone sizes are given selectively: once, few, many, or a class where the clone is expanded.

d_call: .; j_call: TRBJ2-5; clone_size: .; v_call: TRBV9; cdr3_aa: CASSVEPEETQYF; cdr3_nt: TGTGCCAGCAGCGTAGAACCCGAAGAGACCCAGTACTTC
d_call: .; j_call: TRBJ1-3; clone_size: .; v_call: TRBV28; cdr3_aa: CASSLLQGNTIYF; cdr3_nt: TGTGCCAGCAGTTTACTCCAGGGTAACACCATATATTTT
d_call: TRBD1; j_call: TRBJ2-4; clone_size: .; v_call: TRBV5-5; cdr3_aa: CASSLTRGQNIQYF; cdr3_nt: TGTGCCAGCAGCTTGACCAGGGGGCAAAACATTCAGTACTTC
d_call: TRBD1; j_call: TRBJ2-7; clone_size: .; v_call: TRBV19; cdr3_aa: CASTRQGNFHAYEQYF; cdr3_nt: TGTGCCAGTACGAGACAGGGAAACTTCCATGCCTACGAGCAGTACTTC
d_call: .; j_call: TRBJ1-5; clone_size: .; v_call: TRBV19; cdr3_aa: CASARGQGTNQPQHF; cdr3_nt: TGTGCCAGTGCCCGGGGGCAGGGTACTAATCAGCCCCAGCATTTT
d_call: .; j_call: TRBJ1-1; clone_size: .; v_call: TRBV18; cdr3_aa: CASSPGGGEAFF; cdr3_nt: TGTGCCAGCTCACCAGGGGGCGGTGAAGCTTTCTTT
d_call: .; j_call: TRBJ1-3; clone_size: .; v_call: TRBV18; cdr3_aa: CASSRPGTTGDTIYF; cdr3_nt: TGTGCCAGCTCACGTCCCGGGACAACCGGCGACACCATATATTTT
d_call: .; j_call: TRBJ1-4; clone_size: .; v_call: TRBV28; cdr3_aa: CASRPGDRLNEKLFF; cdr3_nt: TGTGCCAGCCGGCCGGGGGACCGCCTCAATGAAAAACTGTTTTTT
d_call: .; j_call: TRBJ2-7; clone_size: once; v_call: TRBV27; cdr3_aa: CASSFNRDPGHEQYF; cdr3_nt: TGTGCCAGCAGTTTCAACCGGGACCCGGGCCACGAGCAGTACTTC
d_call: .; j_call: TRBJ1-3; clone_size: .; v_call: TRBV30; cdr3_aa: CAWSMGAASGNTIYF; cdr3_nt: TGTGCCTGGAGTATGGGGGCAGCTTCTGGAAACACCATATATTTT
d_call: TRBD1; j_call: TRBJ1-4; clone_size: .; v_call: TRBV2; cdr3_aa: CASSAGGREKLFF; cdr3_nt: TGTGCCAGCAGTGCAGGGGGACGTGAAAAACTGTTTTTT
d_call: TRBD1; j_call: TRBJ2-5; clone_size: .; v_call: TRBV5-1; cdr3_aa: CASSLAGGLETQYF; cdr3_nt: TGCGCCAGCAGCTTGGCAGGGGGCTTGGAGACCCAGTACTTC
d_call: TRBD1; j_call: TRBJ2-3; clone_size: .; v_call: TRBV10-3; cdr3_aa: CAIKEQGATDTQYF; cdr3_nt: TGTGCCATCAAGGAACAGGGGGCAACAGATACGCAGTATTTT
d_call: .; j_call: TRBJ1-5; clone_size: .; v_call: TRBV15; cdr3_aa: CATSRDPGGWEPQHF; cdr3_nt: TGTGCCACCAGCAGAGATCCGGGGGGCTGGGAGCCCCAGCATTTT
d_call: TRBD1; j_call: TRBJ2-2; clone_size: .; v_call: TRBV7-2; cdr3_aa: CASTLGQGATGELFF; cdr3_nt: TGTGCCAGCACTTTGGGACAGGGGGCCACCGGGGAGCTGTTTTTT
d_call: .; j_call: TRBJ1-4; clone_size: .; v_call: TRBV5-4; cdr3_aa: CASSLPDEKLFF; cdr3_nt: TGTGCCAGCAGCCTCCCGGATGAAAAACTGTTTTTT
d_call: .; j_call: TRBJ2-2; clone_size: .; v_call: TRBV5-1; cdr3_aa: CASSLRRGSNTGELFF; cdr3_nt: TGCGCCAGCAGCCTCAGACGGGGGAGCAACACCGGGGAGCTGTTTTTT
d_call: .; j_call: TRBJ1-5; clone_size: .; v_call: TRBV11-2; cdr3_aa: CASSLDSRWQQPQHF; cdr3_nt: TGTGCCAGCAGCTTAGATAGTCGGTGGCAACAGCCCCAGCATTTT
d_call: TRBD1; j_call: TRBJ1-2; clone_size: .; v_call: TRBV5-4; cdr3_aa: CASRSAGQGIYGYTF; cdr3_nt: TGTGCCAGCAGATCGGCGGGACAGGGAATCTATGGCTACACCTTC
d_call: .; j_call: TRBJ1-1; clone_size: .; v_call: TRBV6-5; cdr3_aa: CASSTGGRPEAFF; cdr3_nt: TGTGCCAGCAGCACCGGGGGACGGCCTGAAGCTTTCTTT
d_call: .; j_call: TRBJ2-1; clone_size: .; v_call: TRBV5-4; cdr3_aa: CASSLAGVLDEQFF; cdr3_nt: TGTGCCAGCAGCTTGGCAGGAGTTTTGGATGAGCAGTTCTTC
d_call: .; j_call: TRBJ2-5; clone_size: .; v_call: TRBV10-1; cdr3_aa: CASSENPAGLQETQYF; cdr3_nt: TGCGCCAGCAGTGAGAATCCAGCGGGTTTACAAGAGACCCAGTACTTC
d_call: .; j_call: TRBJ2-3; clone_size: once; v_call: TRBV2; cdr3_aa: CASSQDSGGLHTQYF; cdr3_nt: TGTGCCAGCAGCCAGGACAGTGGGGGACTCCATACGCAGTATTTT
d_call: TRBD2; j_call: TRBJ2-3; clone_size: .; v_call: TRBV30; cdr3_aa: CAWSAGGLTDTQYF; cdr3_nt: TGTGCCTGGAGCGCGGGAGGTCTCACAGATACGCAGTATTTT
d_call: .; j_call: TRBJ2-7; clone_size: .; v_call: TRBV9; cdr3_aa: CASSPRPEGPYEQYF; cdr3_nt: TGTGCCAGCAGCCCTCGGCCGGAGGGCCCTTACGAGCAGTACTTC
d_call: .; j_call: TRBJ2-6; clone_size: .; v_call: TRBV18; cdr3_aa: CASSPTGLSGANVLTF; cdr3_nt: TGTGCCAGCTCACCAACAGGGCTCTCTGGGGCCAACGTCCTGACTTTC
d_call: TRBD2; j_call: TRBJ2-3; clone_size: .; v_call: TRBV7-9; cdr3_aa: CASSPRGSSGGLTDTQYF; cdr3_nt: TGTGCCAGCAGCCCTCGAGGTTCCAGCGGGGGGTTAACAGATACGCAGTATTTT
d_call: .; j_call: TRBJ2-7; clone_size: .; v_call: TRBV4-3; cdr3_aa: CASSQQGGQGGYEQYF; cdr3_nt: TGCGCCAGCAGCCAACAAGGGGGGCAGGGGGGCTACGAGCAGTACTTC
d_call: .; j_call: TRBJ2-1; clone_size: .; v_call: TRBV18; cdr3_aa: CASSPDRRASPVEFHNEQFF; cdr3_nt: TGTGCCAGCTCACCGGACAGGAGGGCTTCTCCTGTCGAGTTTCACAATGAGCAGTTCTTC
d_call: TRBD1; j_call: TRBJ1-2; clone_size: .; v_call: TRBV6-5; cdr3_aa: CASSSTGVKGYTF; cdr3_nt: TGTGCCAGCAGTTCGACAGGGGTGAAAGGCTACACCTTC
d_call: TRBD1; j_call: TRBJ2-7; clone_size: once; v_call: TRBV5-6; cdr3_aa: CASSVGTVRSYEQYF; cdr3_nt: TGTGCCAGCAGCGTCGGGACAGTTAGGTCCTACGAGCAGTACTTC
d_call: .; j_call: TRBJ2-7; clone_size: .; v_call: TRBV6-1; cdr3_aa: CASSEGDEQYF; cdr3_nt: TGTGCCAGCAGTGAAGGGGACGAGCAGTACTTC
d_call: .; j_call: TRBJ1-1; clone_size: few; v_call: TRBV30; cdr3_aa: CAWSWGDGNTEAFF; cdr3_nt: TGTGCCTGGAGTTGGGGGGACGGGAACACTGAAGCTTTCTTT
d_call: TRBD1; j_call: TRBJ1-5; clone_size: .; v_call: TRBV7-6; cdr3_aa: CASSPRTGYSNQPQHF; cdr3_nt: TGTGCCAGCAGCCCACGGACAGGGTATAGCAATCAGCCCCAGCATTTT
d_call: TRBD2; j_call: TRBJ2-7; clone_size: .; v_call: TRBV18; cdr3_aa: CASHLDGTTYEQYF; cdr3_nt: TGTGCCAGCCACCTGGATGGGACTACCTACGAGCAGTACTTC
d_call: TRBD2; j_call: TRBJ2-2; clone_size: .; v_call: TRBV6-5; cdr3_aa: CASTPGGGRPGELFF; cdr3_nt: TGTGCCAGCACCCCGGGGGGCGGGAGGCCCGGGGAGCTGTTTTTT
d_call: .; j_call: TRBJ2-3; clone_size: .; v_call: TRBV7-2; cdr3_aa: CASSLTRDDTDTQYF; cdr3_nt: TGTGCCAGCAGCTTAACCCGGGACGACACAGATACGCAGTATTTT
d_call: TRBD1; j_call: TRBJ1-2; clone_size: .; v_call: TRBV9; cdr3_aa: CASSVDGRGVNSYTF; cdr3_nt: TGTGCCAGCAGCGTAGACGGCAGGGGGGTCAATAGCTACACCTTC
d_call: .; j_call: TRBJ1-1; clone_size: .; v_call: TRBV2; cdr3_aa: CASQGEKHTEAFF; cdr3_nt: TGTGCCAGCCAGGGCGAAAAGCACACTGAAGCTTTCTTT
d_call: .; j_call: TRBJ2-7; clone_size: .; v_call: TRBV6-5; cdr3_aa: CASGEVEQYF; cdr3_nt: TGTGCCAGCGGGGAGGTCGAGCAGTACTTC
d_call: TRBD1; j_call: TRBJ1-4; clone_size: .; v_call: TRBV6-5; cdr3_aa: CASRYRSTGVTEKLFF; cdr3_nt: TGTGCCAGCAGGTACAGATCGACAGGGGTCACTGAAAAACTGTTTTTT
d_call: .; j_call: TRBJ2-5; clone_size: .; v_call: TRBV18; cdr3_aa: CASSGRGVETQYF; cdr3_nt: TGTGCCAGCTCGGGCAGGGGAGTTGAGACCCAGTACTTC
d_call: .; j_call: TRBJ1-2; clone_size: .; v_call: TRBV7-8; cdr3_aa: CASSFSGVRLYGYTF; cdr3_nt: TGTGCCAGCAGCTTCTCAGGGGTCCGTCTCTATGGCTACACCTTC
d_call: TRBD2; j_call: TRBJ2-5; clone_size: .; v_call: TRBV5-1; cdr3_aa: CASRQTSGFQETQYF; cdr3_nt: TGCGCCAGCAGACAGACTAGCGGTTTCCAAGAGACCCAGTACTTC
d_call: TRBD1; j_call: TRBJ2-5; clone_size: .; v_call: TRBV29-1; cdr3_aa: CSGETGGLETQYF; cdr3_nt: TGCAGCGGGGAAACAGGGGGCTTAGAGACCCAGTACTTC
d_call: .; j_call: TRBJ2-2; clone_size: .; v_call: TRBV10-2; cdr3_aa: CASSESWGSGEKTGELFF; cdr3_nt: TGCGCCAGCAGTGAGTCCTGGGGGTCGGGTGAGAAGACCGGGGAGCTGTTTTTT
d_call: .; j_call: TRBJ2-1; clone_size: .; v_call: TRBV10-3; cdr3_aa: CAIRGGGGPDEQFF; cdr3_nt: TGTGCCATCAGAGGGGGGGGAGGGCCCGATGAGCAGTTCTTC
d_call: .; j_call: TRBJ1-2; clone_size: .; v_call: TRBV28; cdr3_aa: CASTGQRISSPNGYTF; cdr3_nt: TGTGCCAGCACCGGACAGCGCATAAGCTCGCCAAATGGCTACACCTTC
d_call: TRBD1; j_call: TRBJ1-5; clone_size: few; v_call: TRBV27; cdr3_aa: CASGRQGDQPQHF; cdr3_nt: TGTGCCAGCGGCCGACAGGGCGATCAGCCCCAGCATTTT
d_call: .; j_call: TRBJ2-5; clone_size: .; v_call: TRBV5-1; cdr3_aa: CASSRSQFSLSETQYF; cdr3_nt: TGCGCCAGCAGCAGAAGCCAGTTTTCCTTATCGGAGACCCAGTACTTC
d_call: .; j_call: TRBJ1-3; clone_size: .; v_call: TRBV5-1; cdr3_aa: CASSSSKDSGNTIYF; cdr3_nt: TGCGCCAGCAGCTCCTCCAAGGACTCTGGAAACACCATATATTTT
d_call: TRBD2; j_call: TRBJ2-1; clone_size: .; v_call: TRBV7-9; cdr3_aa: CASSQSGRNKFF; cdr3_nt: TGTGCCAGCAGCCAAAGCGGGAGAAATAAGTTCTTC
d_call: TRBD1; j_call: TRBJ2-7; clone_size: .; v_call: TRBV10-3; cdr3_aa: CAISDRDRVSYEQYF; cdr3_nt: TGTGCCATCAGTGACCGGGACAGGGTCTCCTACGAGCAGTACTTC
d_call: .; j_call: TRBJ1-5; clone_size: .; v_call: TRBV6-6; cdr3_aa: CASSYSGGNQPQHF; cdr3_nt: TGTGCCAGCAGTTACTCAGGGGGAAATCAGCCCCAGCATTTT
d_call: TRBD2; j_call: TRBJ2-5; clone_size: .; v_call: TRBV6-1; cdr3_aa: CASIPLGTRGETQYF; cdr3_nt: TGTGCCAGCATCCCACTCGGGACTAGGGGAGAGACCCAGTACTTC